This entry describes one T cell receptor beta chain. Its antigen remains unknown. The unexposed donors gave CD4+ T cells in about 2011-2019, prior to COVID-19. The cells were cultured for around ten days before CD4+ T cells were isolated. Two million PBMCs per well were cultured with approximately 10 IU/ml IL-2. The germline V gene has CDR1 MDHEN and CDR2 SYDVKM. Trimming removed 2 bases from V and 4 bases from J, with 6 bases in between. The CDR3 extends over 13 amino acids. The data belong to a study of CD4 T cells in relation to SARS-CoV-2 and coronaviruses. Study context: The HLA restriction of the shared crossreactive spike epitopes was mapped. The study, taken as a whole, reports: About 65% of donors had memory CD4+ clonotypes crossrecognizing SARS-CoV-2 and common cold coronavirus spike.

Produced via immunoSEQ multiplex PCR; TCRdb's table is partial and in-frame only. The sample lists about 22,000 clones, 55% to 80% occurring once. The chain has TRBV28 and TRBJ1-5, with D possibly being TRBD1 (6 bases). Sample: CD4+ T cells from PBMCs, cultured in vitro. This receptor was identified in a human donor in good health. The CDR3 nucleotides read TGTGCCAGCAGTTTAACAGGGAATCAGCCCCAGCATTTT. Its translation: CASSLTGNQPQHF.